These 2 T cell receptor beta chains originate from one sample sequenced in a study of blood T cell repertoires in COVID-19 (dated by TCRdb to 2019 to 2021). Library prep was done by the immunoSEQ multiplex PCR assay. TCRdb holds this immuneACCESS table with in-frame rearrangements only. Some clones are missing; in checked studies, unresolved V genes explain under half, and the rest has no known cause. Across this sample there are some 240,000 clones, with 75% to 90% seen only once. The top ten hold around 4.6% of the sample. Sequencing was performed on peripheral blood. These receptors were taken from a woman between 40 and 50 years old who had recovered from COVID-19.

This chain's CDR3 is CASSFLLAGAEDTQYF. The CDR3 DNA is TGTGCCAGCAGCTTCCTTCTGGCGGGGGCGGAAGATACGCAGTATTTT. This sequence joins TRBV7-6 and TRBJ2-3, with D possibly TRBD2 on 7 matching bases. Trimming stripped 3 bases from V and 5 bases from J, with 18 bases between. The germline V gene encodes CDR1 SGHVS and CDR2 FNYEAQ. The CDR3 loop spans 16 amino acids.

The CDR3 here is CAISEKRGGYNEQFF. DNA of the CDR3: TGTGCCATCAGTGAAAAGCGGGGGGGGTACAATGAGCAGTTCTTC. The rearrangement joins TRBV10-3 to TRBJ2-1; TRBD2 agrees at 10 bases. V dropped 3 bases and J dropped 4; count of bases not matched to a gene: 3. Germline-derived CDR1 and CDR2 are ENHRY and SYGVKD. The CDR3 runs to 15 residues.